One and the same sample provided the 20 T cell receptor beta chains below, sequenced in a study of response to subunit inactivated influenza vaccine. Each CDR3 protein is one row after TCRdb ran MiXCR on the RT-PCR reads. The table shows about 190,000 distinct CDR3 sequences, with 13% to 15% occurring only once. The sample here was CD8+ T cells sorted from PBMCs, taken more than 4 days after vaccination. These TCRs come from a man aged 45 to 65 who received an inactivated influenza vaccine.

This clonotype came up a few times. The genes are TRBV7-8 and TRBJ2-5, with a possible D match to TRBD1 (5 bases). V was clipped by 2 bases and J by 1 base, with 8 bases between them. The CDR3 has 14 amino acids. The V gene's germline CDR1 is SGHVS and CDR2 FQNEAQ. The CDR3 sequence: CASSLYRPQETQYF. The CDR3 DNA reads TGTGCCAGCAGCTTATACAGGCCCCAAGAGACCCAGTACTTC.

This clonotype was counted ten times or more. V usage is TRBV28 and J usage is TRBJ2-5; D gene ambiguous. This CDR3 spans 14 amino acids. Germline CDR1 MDHEN, CDR2 SYDVKM. V was trimmed by 4 bases and J by 2 bases, leaving 11 bases between them. The CDR3 DNA is TGTGCCAGCAGTTCGGACGGAGAGCAAGAGACCCAGTACTTC. Amino acids: CASSSDGEQETQYF.

The chain combines TRBV4-1 with TRBJ1-3, with D tentatively TRBD1 (5 bases). The CDR3 loop spans 14 amino acids. CDR1 and CDR2 (germline): MGHRA, YSYEKL. Trimming removed 3 bases from V and 7 bases from J, with 13 bases in between. The CDR3 is CASSHHGGVNTIYF. The CDR3 bases are TGCGCCAGCAGCCACCACGGGGGGGTGAACACCATATATTTT.

A few counts support this clonotype. This rearrangement joins TRBV6-5 to TRBJ2-1; possible D gene TRBD1, 6 bases. This CDR3 contains 14 residues. Germline lookup yields CDR1 MNHEY and CDR2 SVGAGI. Trimming left V 2 bases short and J 5 bases short, with 10 bases between. CDR3 in DNA: TGTGCCAGCAGTTACGAACAGGGAAACAATGAGCAGTTCTTC. The encoded protein is CASSYEQGNNEQFF.

The CDR3 nucleotides read TGTGCCAGCAGCTTTGCAGGGGGCCTCAACACCGGGGAGCTGTTTTTT. This codes for CASSFAGGLNTGELFF. V and J are TRBV11-2 and TRBJ2-2, with 8 positions matching TRBD1. The CDR3 sequence is 16 residues long. Unmatched junction bases numbered 5, after V lost 3 bases and J lost 2 bases. Germline CDR1 and CDR2: SGHAT and FQNNGV.

The rearrangement uses TRBV15 and TRBJ2-1; perhaps TRBD1 as D (5 bases). The germline CDR1 and CDR2 sequences are LNHNV and YYDKDF (reference sequence). Trimming removed 3 bases from V and 0 bases from J, with 9 bases in between. This CDR3 has 15 residues. CDR3 amino acids: CATSSTGSSYNEQFF. The CDR3 bases are TGTGCCACCAGCAGTACAGGTAGCTCCTACAATGAGCAGTTCTTC. The variable domain in full, with the rest retrieved from reference TRBV15 and TRBJ2-1, is DAMVIQNPRYQVTQFGKPVTLSCSQTLNHNVMYWYQQKSSQAPKLLFHYYDKDFNNEADTPDNFQSRRPNTSFCFLDIRSPGLGDTAMYLCATSSTGSSYNEQFFGPGTRLTVL.

This sequence joins TRBV12-3 or TRBV12-4 and TRBJ1-1; D unclear. V shed 7 bases and J shed 0 bases, with 9 bases lying between them. This CDR3 spans 13 amino acids. The CDR3, as DNA: TGTGCCAGCACCCGGACCGTGAACACTGAAGCTTTCTTT. Translating gives CASTRTVNTEAFF.

This clonotype showed up just a few times. This chain links TRBV4-3 with TRBJ2-5; D not certain. Between the trimmed V and J ends, which lost 2 bases and 2 bases, there was a span of 12 bases. CDR1 and CDR2 (germline): LGHNA, YSLEER. This CDR3 has 15 amino acids. The DNA of the CDR3 is TGCGCCAGCAGCCAATCGTCGGTGGGACAAGAGACCCAGTACTTC. Translation: CASSQSSVGQETQYF.

The gene calls are TRBV6-2 or TRBV6-3 and TRBJ2-3; D unresolved. Trimming cost V 6 bases and J 2 bases, with 15 bases left between them. The CDR3 covers 15 residues. The germline V gene has CDR1 MNHEY and CDR2 SVGEGT. In nucleotides, the CDR3 is TGTGCCAGCAGCGACAACCCCCTACTCACAGATACGCAGTATTTT. Its protein product is CASSDNPLLTDTQYF.

The genes are TRBV27 and TRBJ1-1; tentatively, D is TRBD1 (6 bases). V was pared by 5 bases and J by 5 bases, with 18 bases between. Germline V lookup: CDR1 MNHEY, CDR2 SMNVEV (reference sequence). This CDR3 comprises 15 residues. The CDR3 region has the DNA TGTGCCAGCAGTCTCAGGGGATGGGCCATGACTGAAGCTTTCTTT. Residues: CASSLRGWAMTEAFF.

V and J are TRBV5-6 and TRBJ2-3; 10 nucleotides match TRBD2. V was clipped by 4 bases and J by 2 bases; unmatched bases: 10. The germline V gene has CDR1 SGHDT and CDR2 YYEEEE. The CDR3 length is 17 residues. The CDR3, as DNA: TGTGCCAGCAGCCCGACTAGCGGGCGACGATTCACAGATACGCAGTATTTT. Protein: CASSPTSGRRFTDTQYF. Full variable domain (outside the CDR3, taken from reference TRBV5-6 and TRBJ2-3): DAGVTQSPTHLIKTRGQQVTLRCSPKSGHDTVSWYQQALGQGPQFIFQYYEEEERQRGNFPDRFSGHQFPNYSSELNVNALLLGDSALYLCASSPTSGRRFTDTQYFGPGTRLTVL.

This clonotype has a count of ten or more. V is TRBV18 and J is TRBJ1-5, with D unresolved. CDR3 length equals 17 residues. Germline CDR1 reads KGHSH; CDR2 reads LQKENI. V was shortened by 3 bases and J by 1 base, with 16 bases between the two germline ends. The CDR3 DNA sequence: TGTGCCAGCTCACCGAATCAAGGGTTACGGAGCAATCAGCCCCAGCATTTT. Its translation: CASSPNQGLRSNQPQHF.

This clonotype was counted a few times. The chain joins TRBV28 to TRBJ2-1; a weak D match, TRBD2 (7 bases). Between the trimmed V and J ends, which lost 3 bases and 0 bases, there was a span of 12 bases. Looked up from germline, CDR1 is MDHEN and CDR2 is SYDVKM. The CDR3 runs 16 residues. The CDR3 sequence is CASSLYAGASYNEQFF. DNA of the CDR3: TGTGCCAGCAGTTTGTACGCGGGGGCCTCCTACAATGAGCAGTTCTTC.

The chain links TRBV20-1 to TRBJ2-7, with TRBD1 matching over 9 bases. The V gene's germline CDR1 is DFQATT and CDR2 SNEGSKA (reference sequence). Unmatched junction bases numbered 6, after V lost 6 bases and J lost 6 bases. The CDR3 has 12 amino acids. DNA for the CDR3: TGCAGTGCCCCCCGGACAGGGGTCGAGCAGTACTTC. Its protein is CSAPRTGVEQYF.

This clonotype showed up many times. The V call is TRBV12-3 or TRBV12-4, the J call TRBJ2-6; D is uncertain. The CDR3 totals 16 residues. V was clipped by 1 base and J by 0 bases, with 7 bases between them. The CDR3 reads CASSLGAFSGANVLTF. For the CDR3, the DNA is TGTGCCAGCAGTTTAGGCGCTTTCTCTGGGGCCAACGTCCTGACTTTC.

The V call is TRBV7-9, the J call TRBJ2-3; D is unclear. Germline V CDR1 and CDR2: SEHNR, FQNEAQ (reference sequence). V was pared by 4 bases and J by 4 bases, with 12 bases between. The CDR3 runs to 14 residues. Written as DNA, the CDR3 is TGTGCCAGCAGCTATCAGACCCAGGCAGATACGCAGTATTTT. As protein: CASSYQTQADTQYF.

The chain recombines TRBV7-9 with TRBJ1-5, with D perhaps TRBD1 (5 bases). The CDR3 is 15 amino acids. CDR1 is SEHNR and CDR2 is FQNEAQ in the germline V gene (reference sequence). Between the trimmed V and J ends, which lost 5 bases and 4 bases, there was a span of 15 bases. CDR3 sequence reads: CASSPGASPNQPQHF. The CDR3 DNA sequence: TGTGCCAGCAGCCCTGGGGCCAGCCCAAATCAGCCCCAGCATTTT.

This clonotype was seen a few times. The chain carries TRBV10-3 and TRBJ2-4; 11 bases map to TRBD1. The germline V gene encodes CDR1 ENHRY and CDR2 SYGVKD. CDR3 length: 16 amino acids. V trimming: 3 bases; J trimming: 8 bases; junction bases outside the gene matches: 9. The CDR3 region is CAISEGTGGMGDIQYF. Here the CDR3 DNA reads TGTGCCATCAGTGAAGGGACAGGGGGTATGGGGGACATTCAGTACTTC.

The rearrangement uses TRBV4-2 and TRBJ2-1, with 11 nucleotides matching TRBD2. The CDR3 is made up of 17 amino acids. J gave up 14 bases and V 0 bases, and 15 bases lay outside the gene matches. Germline V lookup: CDR1 LGHNA, CDR2 YNFKEQ. The chain's CDR3 is CASSQDISTSGRYQEFF. The CDR3, as DNA: TGTGCCAGCAGCCAAGATATTTCTACTAGCGGGAGATATCAGGAGTTCTTC.

In its sample, this clonotype was seen many times. The chain couples TRBV4-2 to TRBJ2-1, with D maybe TRBD2 (5 bases). Per the germline V gene, CDR1 is LGHNA and CDR2 is YNFKEQ. The CDR3 totals 12 residues. V dropped 4 bases and J dropped 15 bases, with 16 bases sitting between them. Here the CDR3 reads CASSLEWEIRFF. The CDR3, as DNA: TGTGCCAGCAGCCTCGAGTGGGAGATTCGGTTCTTC.